One and the same sample provided the 32 T cell receptor beta chains below, sequenced in a study of blood T cell repertoires in COVID-19 (dated by TCRdb to about 2020). Library preparation was by the immunoSEQ multiplex PCR assay. In TCRdb, the immuneACCESS table is reduced to in-frame sequences with V and J assigned. These tables do not hold every clone; where another copy was compared, an unresolved V gene accounts for under half, and the others remain unexplained. Within this sample are 200,000 to 250,000 clones, with around 86% of them counted one time only. The top ten clonotypes cover approximately 8.4% of the sample. The specimen sequenced was peripheral blood. The source of these receptors is a woman older than 75 with COVID-19, enrolled during active disease.

The chain links TRBV10-1 to TRBJ1-5; D may be TRBD1 (6 bases). The length of the CDR3 is 15 residues. V was trimmed by 7 bases and J by 3 bases, leaving 16 bases between them. Germline V gene lookup returns CDR1 WNHNN and CDR2 SYGVQD (reference sequence). This chain's CDR3 is CASTGGKVYNQPQHF. DNA for the CDR3: TGCGCCAGCACGGGGGGCAAGGTTTACAATCAGCCCCAGCATTTT.

The chain joins TRBV19 to TRBJ2-1; 12 bases match TRBD2. V lost 6 bases and J lost 8; bases outside the gene matches: 8. The CDR3 is 15 amino acids. Germline CDR1 is LNHDA and CDR2 is SQIVND (reference sequence). CDR3: CASSATSGSFDEQFF. In DNA form, the CDR3 reads TGTGCCAGTAGCGCGACTAGCGGGAGTTTTGATGAGCAGTTCTTC.

The chain carries TRBV5-6 and TRBJ2-3; 11 bases fit TRBD2. The CDR3 is 17 amino acids. Germline CDR1 is SGHDT and CDR2 is YYEEEE. With V trimmed by 0 bases and J by 1 base, 4 bases remained unmatched. CDR3 residues: CASSLGLAGSRTDTQYF. The CDR3 DNA follows: TGTGCCAGCAGCTTGGGACTAGCGGGAAGTCGCACAGATACGCAGTATTTT.

The gene calls are TRBV28 and TRBJ2-7, with TRBD2 matching 7 bases. This CDR3 comprises 15 residues. Germline V gives CDR1 MDHEN, CDR2 SYDVKM. Germline trimming cut 3 bases from V and 1 base from J; bases unmatched to any gene: 6. The CDR3: CASSFPASGSYEQYF. The CDR3 nucleotides are TGTGCCAGCAGTTTCCCGGCTAGCGGATCCTACGAGCAGTACTTC.

This chain joins TRBV27 and TRBJ1-2; 7 bases agree with TRBD1. Germline CDR1 is MNHEY and CDR2 is SMNVEV (reference sequence). The CDR3 runs 13 residues. V shed 6 bases, J shed 9 bases, and the junction held 10 bases outside the gene matches. For the CDR3, the DNA is TGTGCCAGCAGCTTCGGGCGACAGGGTAGCTACACCTTC. Protein product: CASSFGRQGSYTF.

V usage is TRBV6-6 and J usage is TRBJ2-2, with 7 bases fitting TRBD1. Germline lookup yields CDR1 MNHNY and CDR2 SVGAGI (reference sequence). The CDR3 is made up of 14 amino acids. Trimming at V came to 7 bases and at J to 9 bases, leaving 11 bases not matched to a gene. The DNA for the CDR3 is TGTGCCAGCATTTGGAAACAGGGGCTTAGGGAGCTGTTTTTT. It is translated as CASIWKQGLRELFF.

The rearrangement joins TRBV29-1 to TRBJ2-5; 10 bases match TRBD1. This CDR3 spans 12 amino acids. The junction had 2 bases not matched to a gene; V was cut back by 7 bases and J by 3 bases. Looked up from germline, CDR1 is SQVTM and CDR2 is ANQGSEA. The CDR3 protein is CSGQGAEETQYF. The CDR3 region has the DNA TGCAGCGGACAGGGGGCTGAAGAGACCCAGTACTTC.

The chain recombines TRBV13 with TRBJ2-7; TRBD2 is a possible D gene (5 bases). This CDR3 spans 13 amino acids. The germline gives CDR1 PRHDT, CDR2 FYEKMQ (reference sequence). Trimming removed 5 bases at V and 4 bases at J, with 12 bases between. The CDR3 protein is CASSPDRGYEQYF. Written as DNA, the CDR3 is TGTGCCAGCAGCCCCGATAGAGGGTACGAGCAGTACTTC. Looking up the rest from reference TRBV13 and TRBJ2-7 gives the full variable domain: AAGVIQSPRHLIKEKRETATLKCYPIPRHDTVYWYQQGPGQDPQFLISFYEKMQSDKGSIPDRFSAQQFSDYHSELNMSSLELGDSALYFCASSPDRGYEQYFGPGTRLTVT.

The rearrangement links TRBV6-5 to TRBJ2-5; possibly TRBD2 for D (6 bases). V gave up 0 bases and J gave up 5 bases, with 10 bases separating them. The CDR3 totals 14 residues. Germline CDR1 is MNHEY and CDR2 is SVGAGI. CDR3 region: CASSYSMAGETQYF. CDR3 DNA sequence: TGTGCCAGCAGTTACTCGATGGCGGGGGAGACCCAGTACTTC.

V and J are TRBV18 and TRBJ2-7, with D tentatively TRBD1 (6 bases). V gave up 5 bases and J gave up 3 bases, with 17 bases separating them. Germline-derived CDR1 and CDR2 are KGHSH and LQKENI. This CDR3 is built from 15 residues. In DNA, the CDR3 is TGTGCCAGCTCATCCCCAGGGGAAAATCGCTACGAGCAGTACTTC. Its translation: CASSSPGENRYEQYF.

This chain uses TRBV10-3 with TRBJ2-3; D is ambiguous. Trimming removed 0 bases at V and 1 base at J, with 5 bases between. The CDR3 is 14 residues long. Germline values: CDR1 ENHRY, CDR2 SYGVKD. The CDR3 protein is CAISESPGTDTQYF. CDR3 DNA: TGTGCCATCAGTGAGTCTCCTGGCACAGATACGCAGTATTTT.

The chain uses TRBV9 and TRBJ1-1; 8 bases are shared with TRBD1. The CDR3 runs to 15 residues. Germline CDR1 and CDR2: SGDLS and YYNGEE. Trimming took 3 bases from V and 2 from J; bases not matched to a gene: 6. For the CDR3, the DNA is TGTGCCAGCAGCGGTAACAGGGGGAGCAACACTGAAGCTTTCTTT. Protein: CASSGNRGSNTEAFF.

The CDR3 coding sequence is TGCGCCAGCAGCCTACAGGGGAATCAGCCCCAGCATTTT. Protein sequence: CASSLQGNQPQHF. The V call is TRBV4-1, the J call TRBJ1-5; 7 bases map to TRBD1. After removal of 4 bases from V and 4 bases from J, the junction contained 1 base not matched to a gene. Looked up from germline, CDR1 is MGHRA and CDR2 is YSYEKL. The CDR3 spans 13 residues.

This clone was observed a single time. The CDR3 sequence: CASRSRGGTDTQYF. The DNA of the CDR3 is TGTGCCAGCAGATCCAGGGGCGGGACAGATACGCAGTATTTT. The rearrangement uses TRBV28 and TRBJ2-3, with D possibly being TRBD1 (6 bases). The germline V gene encodes CDR1 MDHEN and CDR2 SYDVKM. The ends were cut back, 6 bases at V and 3 bases at J, with 13 bases in the middle. The CDR3 has 14 residues.

V and J are TRBV5-1 and TRBJ2-7; 11 positions agree with TRBD2. The CDR3 runs to 14 residues. V was clipped by 4 bases and J by 6 bases; unmatched bases: 6. Per germline, CDR1 SGHRS and CDR2 YFSETQ. The CDR3 DNA sequence: TGCGCCAGCAGCCTTAGCGGGGGGGTGATCGAGCAGTACTTC. Its translation: CASSLSGGVIEQYF.

This chain uses TRBV6-5 with TRBJ1-5, with D maybe TRBD1 (5 bases). Germline assignment: CDR1 MNHEY and CDR2 SVGAGI. V lost 10 bases and J 3 bases, leaving 19 bases between the germline ends. The CDR3 covers 15 residues. CDR3 in amino acids: CATENRAGYNQPQHF. The CDR3 bases are TGTGCCACCGAAAACCGGGCAGGGTACAATCAGCCCCAGCATTTT.

V usage is TRBV10-2 and J usage is TRBJ1-2; D remains ambiguous. This CDR3 comprises 14 residues. In germline, CDR1 is WSHSY, CDR2 SAAADI. The V and J ends lost 8 bases and 0 bases respectively, with 13 bases between them. This chain's CDR3 is CASGQPSSNYGYTF. DNA of the CDR3: TGCGCCAGCGGGCAACCCAGTTCTAACTATGGCTACACCTTC.

The chain recombines TRBV5-1 with TRBJ2-3; D possibly corresponds to TRBD1 (6 bases). CDR1 is SGHRS, CDR2 YFSETQ, per germline. The CDR3 totals 13 residues. With 2 bases removed from V and 4 bases from J, the gap between germline ends came to 8 bases. The DNA of the CDR3 is TGCGCCAGCAGCTTATACAGGGCAGATACGCAGTATTTT. The encoded protein is CASSLYRADTQYF.

CDR3 in amino acids: CASSSARQGRQGTEAFF. The CDR3 DNA reads TGCGCCAGCAGCTCTGCCCGACAGGGGAGGCAGGGCACTGAAGCTTTCTTT. The rearrangement joins TRBV5-1 to TRBJ1-1, with 8 bases lining up with TRBD1. After removal of 3 bases from V and 4 bases from J, the junction contained 14 bases not matched to a gene. Germline-derived CDR1 and CDR2 are SGHRS and YFSETQ. This CDR3 is built from 17 residues.

The V and J genes are TRBV28 and TRBJ1-2; possibly TRBD1 for D (5 bases). Germline CDR1 reads MDHEN; CDR2 reads SYDVKM. The V gene lost 7 bases and the J gene lost 0 bases, with 18 bases spanning the gap. The CDR3 contains 16 residues. This CDR3 reads CASTLGGGGPNYGYTF. DNA of the CDR3: TGTGCCAGCACTCTCGGGGGGGGAGGTCCTAACTATGGCTACACCTTC.

The chain combines TRBV5-4 with TRBJ2-6; unclear D gene. The CDR3 has 17 residues. Trimming shortened V by 3 bases and J by 0 bases, and 13 bases separated the two germline ends. Germline assignment: CDR1 SGHNT and CDR2 YYREEE (reference sequence). The chain's CDR3 is CASSSTTPGSGANVLTF. The CDR3 coding sequence is TGTGCCAGCAGCTCAACCACACCGGGCTCTGGGGCCAACGTCCTGACTTTC.

In this sample, this clone turned up many times. V usage is TRBV4-3 and J usage is TRBJ2-1; D is ambiguous. The CDR3 sequence is 14 residues long. Trimming pared 1 base from V and 10 bases from J, leaving 14 bases between. The germline gives CDR1 LGHNA, CDR2 YSLEER. CDR3: CASSQAKPMSEQFF. CDR3 bases: TGCGCCAGCAGCCAAGCTAAACCTATGAGCGAGCAGTTCTTC.

This clone is a singleton in its sample. This chain uses TRBV7-2 with TRBJ2-6, with 12 bases that match TRBD2. J lost 1 base, V lost 6 bases, and 4 bases had no gene match. The CDR3 covers 17 residues. CDR1 and CDR2 (germline): SGHTA, FQGNSA. As DNA, the CDR3 is TGTGCCAGCAGACGACTAGCGGGAGTGTCTGGGGCCAACGTCCTGACTTTC. This gives the protein CASRRLAGVSGANVLTF.

This clone was counted a few times. The chain is built from TRBV4-2 and TRBJ2-2, with a possible D match to TRBD2 (5 bases). Trimming cost V 4 bases and J 1 base, with 10 bases left between them. The CDR3 runs 15 residues. Germline V gene sequence: CDR1 LGHNA, CDR2 YNFKEQ. As DNA, the CDR3 is TGTGCCAGCAGCCCAAGGGCGGGGAACACCGGGGAGCTGTTTTTT. It codes for CASSPRAGNTGELFF.

J is TRBJ2-7 and V is TRBV19; 7 bases match TRBD1. The CDR3 runs to 13 residues. Unmatched junction bases numbered 9, after V lost 7 bases and J lost 6 bases. Germline CDR1 and CDR2: LNHDA and SQIVND (reference sequence). The CDR3 DNA follows: TGTGCCAGTAAGGGGGCCTCCTTGGGCGAGCAGTACTTC. This translates into CASKGASLGEQYF.

A word on this clone: Other DNA variants within this sample encode the same CDR3. This chain links TRBV2 with TRBJ2-2, with D perhaps TRBD2 (5 bases). This CDR3 contains 14 residues. V lost 0 bases and J 6 bases, leaving 8 bases between the germline ends. Germline CDR1 is SNHLY and CDR2 is FYNNEI. CDR3 sequence reads: CASSEAAAAGELFF. CDR3 nucleotides: TGTGCCAGCAGTGAAGCAGCGGCGGCCGGGGAGCTGTTTTTT.

The CDR3 coding sequence is TGTGCCACCAGCAGAGACTCAGGGGGACGAGGCTACACCTTC. Amino acid sequence: CATSRDSGGRGYTF. The J gene is TRBJ1-2, the V gene TRBV15, with TRBD1 matching over 7 bases. Germline-derived CDR1 and CDR2 are LNHNV and YYDKDF (reference sequence). V lost 0 bases and J lost 8; bases outside the gene matches: 6. The CDR3 contains 14 residues.

The rearrangement joins TRBV5-1 to TRBJ2-2; D gene unclear. The CDR3 length is 14 residues. The germline V gene encodes CDR1 SGHRS and CDR2 YFSETQ. Trimming shortened V by 2 bases and J by 5 bases, and 10 bases separated the two germline ends. For the CDR3, the DNA is TGCGCCAGCAGCTTACAGAGAACGACCGGGGAGCTGTTTTTT. This codes for CASSLQRTTGELFF.

The chain employs TRBV5-4 and TRBJ2-5; TRBD2 matches 9 bases. Per germline, CDR1 SGHNT and CDR2 YYREEE (reference sequence). V was clipped by 0 bases and J by 4 bases; unmatched bases: 4. The CDR3 totals 15 residues. As DNA, the CDR3 is TGTGCCAGCAGCTTGGGCGGGAGGGTATTAGAGACCCAGTACTTC. Encoded protein: CASSLGGRVLETQYF.

The CDR3 region has the DNA TGTGCCAGCAGCTTTGGGGACAGGGAATATGGCTACACCTTC. Protein sequence: CASSFGDREYGYTF. The chain combines TRBV5-6 with TRBJ1-2, with 9 bases identical to TRBD1. The J segment lost 5 bases and the V segment lost 2 bases, leaving 4 bases of the junction unmatched. CDR1 SGHDT and CDR2 YYEEEE come from the germline V gene. The CDR3 has 14 amino acids.

The chain combines TRBV27 with TRBJ1-4; D gene unclear. The CDR3 runs 13 residues. Trimming stripped 3 bases from V and 8 bases from J, with 10 bases between. In germline, CDR1 is MNHEY, CDR2 SMNVEV (reference sequence). CDR3 DNA: TGTGCCAGCAGTTTCCAGGCTGGCGAAAAACTGTTTTTT. Its translation: CASSFQAGEKLFF. Filled out from reference TRBV27 and TRBJ1-4, the complete variable domain reads EAQVTQNPRYLITVTGKKLTVTCSQNMNHEYMSWYRQDPGLGLRQIYYSMNVEVTDKGDVPEGYKVSRKEKRNFPLILESPSPNQTSLYFCASSFQAGEKLFFGSGTQLSVL.

The chain links TRBV5-4 to TRBJ2-1; 13 bases are a match to TRBD2. After removal of 2 bases from V and 0 bases from J, the junction contained 2 bases not matched to a gene. Germline CDR1 and CDR2: SGHNT and YYREEE (reference sequence). CDR3 length equals 17 residues. CDR3: CASSLGTSGTSYNEQFF. CDR3 bases: TGTGCCAGCAGCTTAGGGACTAGCGGGACCTCCTACAATGAGCAGTTCTTC.